The T cell receptor beta chain described here comes from a study of T cell responses to AZD1222 COVID-19 vaccine. Germline CDR1 is SGHNT and CDR2 is YYREEE (reference sequence). CDR3 length equals 16 residues. The junction had 10 bases not matched to a gene; V was cut back by 4 bases and J by 3 bases. Sequencing used immunoSEQ multiplex PCR; TCRdb keeps in-frame clones, though not all of them. The sample comprises tens of thousands of clones, 85% to 90% of which are singletons, and 2.8% rests with the top ten. This receptor was identified in an adult in good health. Sequencing used peripheral blood, obtained on day 0 of MenACWY control vaccination. The chain links TRBV5-4 to TRBJ1-3; TRBD1 agrees at 7 bases. CDR3 residues: CASSPGQRGFGNTIYF. As DNA, the CDR3 is TGTGCCAGCAGCCCGGGACAGAGGGGGTTTGGAAACACCATATATTTT.